Listed below are T cell receptor beta chains from one sample, sequenced in a study of CD8+ T cells in alopecia areata. Profiled with immunoSEQ multiplex PCR; TCRdb holds only in-frame clones, not every one. Of fewer than 70,000 clones in the sample, 44% were seen once. Material for sequencing was NKG2D-low CD8+ T cells sorted from blood. The receptors stem from a human donor with alopecia areata. CDR3s include the opening cysteine and the closing phenylalanine or tryptophan. The D gene is left open where the match is weak. Clone size, where shown, is once, few, many, or a class for clones that have expanded.

>TRBJ2-4|TRBV9|14|-|-
CASSVGDSLNIQYF
TGTGCCAGCAGCGTCGGGGACTCCCTAAACATTCAGTACTTC
>TRBJ2-1|TRBV9|11|-|-
CASSVDNEQFF
TGTGCCAGCAGCGTTGACAATGAGCAGTTCTTC
>TRBJ2-4|TRBV2|16|-|TRBD1
CASRSGTAVAKNIQYF
TGTGCCAGCAGGTCCGGGACAGCAGTAGCCAAAAACATTCAGTACTTC
>TRBJ2-1|TRBV29-1|13|-|TRBD2
CSVVSGGAYEQFF
TGCAGCGTTGTAAGCGGGGGGGCTTACGAGCAGTTCTTC
>TRBJ2-1|TRBV10-3|14|-|-
CAIRGGGSYNEQFF
TGTGCCATCAGGGGAGGGGGCTCCTACAATGAGCAGTTCTTC
>TRBJ2-1|TRBV29-1|15|-|-
CSVETTGPLYNEQFF
TGCAGCGTTGAGACGACCGGACCTCTTTACAATGAGCAGTTCTTC
>TRBJ2-7|TRBV27|14|-|-
CASSYSAWGYEQYF
TGTGCCAGCAGTTACTCGGCTTGGGGATACGAGCAGTACTTC
>TRBJ2-1|TRBV30|15|few|TRBD1
CAWSQDRGAYNEQFF
TGTGCCTGGAGCCAGGACAGGGGCGCATACAATGAGCAGTTCTTC
>TRBJ2-6|TRBV19|15|few|-
CASSIMGAGANVLTF
TGTGCCAGTAGTATAATGGGGGCTGGGGCCAACGTCCTGACTTTC
>TRBJ1-2|TRBV27|13|once|TRBD1
CASLGQGAGGYTF
TGTGCCAGCCTCGGACAGGGGGCAGGTGGCTACACCTTC
>TRBJ1-1|TRBV13|13|-|-
CASSFSYDTEAFF
TGTGCCAGCAGCTTTAGTTATGACACTGAAGCTTTCTTT
>TRBJ1-6|TRBV5-1|14|-|TRBD1
CASSLDQGGSPLHF
TGCGCCAGCAGCTTGGATCAGGGGGGTTCACCCCTCCACTTT
>TRBJ1-3|TRBV30|13|-|-
CAWTVDSGNTIYF
TGTGCCTGGACGGTCGACTCTGGAAACACCATATATTTT
>TRBJ2-3|TRBV29-1|14|-|-
CSAYSMEGGDTQYF
TGCAGCGCTTATAGTATGGAGGGGGGAGATACGCAGTATTTT
>TRBJ2-3|TRBV19|13|few|-
CASKGYGADTQYF
TGTGCCAGTAAGGGCTACGGGGCAGATACGCAGTATTTT
>TRBJ1-1|TRBV7-8|15|-|-
CASSTHQGSYTEAFF
TGTGCCAGCAGTACCCATCAGGGGAGTTACACTGAAGCTTTCTTT
>TRBJ2-7|TRBV4-1|15|-|-
CASSQRSGGDDEQYF
TGCGCCAGCAGCCAAAGGTCGGGGGGCGACGACGAGCAGTACTTC
>TRBJ2-7|TRBV27|15|few|TRBD1
CASSASGQGLYEQYF
TGTGCCAGCAGTGCAAGCGGACAGGGTCTTTACGAGCAGTACTTC
>TRBJ2-7|TRBV5-1|15|-|TRBD1
CASSPTGTEIYEQYF
TGCGCCAGCAGCCCTACCGGGACAGAGATCTACGAGCAGTACTTC
>TRBJ2-7|TRBV7-3|15|few|TRBD1
CASSLTGQGRYEQYF
TGTGCCAGCAGCTTAACGGGACAGGGGCGCTACGAGCAGTACTTC
>TRBJ2-7|TRBV11-2|11|-|-
CASSLGPEQYF
TGTGCCAGCAGCTTAGGTCCAGAGCAGTACTTC
>TRBJ1-2|TRBV23-1|13|-|-
CASSQQKGEGYTF
TGCGCCAGCAGTCAACAAAAGGGCGAAGGCTACACCTTC
>TRBJ2-1|TRBV29-1|14|-|TRBD2
CSVGGGLASNEQFF
TGCAGCGTTGGGGGGGGACTAGCGAGCAATGAGCAGTTCTTC
>TRBJ1-1|TRBV9|12|-|-
CASSVGGTEAFF
TGTGCCAGCAGCGTAGGAGGGACTGAAGCTTTCTTT
>TRBJ2-7|TRBV7-9|11|-|-
CASSPSYEQYF
TGTGCCAGCAGCCCCTCCTACGAGCAGTACTTC
>TRBJ2-2|TRBV27|15|-|TRBD1
CASRKPGQGTGELFF
TGTGCCAGCAGGAAACCGGGACAGGGCACCGGGGAGCTGTTTTTT
>TRBJ2-6|TRBV30|18|-|TRBD1
CAWSPPDRGISGANVLTF
TGTGCCTGGAGTCCGCCGGACAGGGGGATCTCTGGGGCCAACGTCCTGACTTTC
>TRBJ2-3|TRBV9|13|few|-
CASSVEVPDTQYF
TGTGCCAGCAGCGTAGAAGTCCCAGATACGCAGTATTTT
>TRBJ2-1|TRBV7-9|15|few|TRBD2
CASSLSAGENNEQFF
TGTGCCAGCAGCTTGTCGGCGGGGGAAAACAATGAGCAGTTCTTC
>TRBJ2-5|TRBV7-2|13|-|-
CASSTPFLETQYF
TGTGCCAGCAGCACACCGTTCCTTGAGACCCAGTACTTC
>TRBJ2-1|TRBV29-1|11|-|-
CSVESYNEQFF
TGCAGCGTTGAGAGCTACAATGAGCAGTTCTTC
>TRBJ2-7|TRBV5-1|16|-|-
CASSLEGGTAFYEQYF
TGCGCCAGCAGCTTGGAGGGCGGGACAGCATTCTACGAGCAGTACTTC